In this sample, the clone carrying this T cell receptor (beta chain) turned up a few times. The antigen is not known. Given a much more abundant clone one base away, this may be a read error. The use of genomic DNA as template underpinned the TCR beta VDJ and CDR3 profiling. TCRdb used MiXCR to reprocess the reads, holding one entry per CDR3 protein. In the table there are some 240,000 distinct CDR3 sequences, approximately 35% of which are singletons. The sample originates from a study of CD8+CD57+ T cells in acquired aplastic anemia. Study-level information: Approximately 9.9 million reads, on average, were obtained for CD4+ cells from healthy donors. Study conclusions and caveats: The same twenty-nine CD8+ CDR3 sequences occurred in patients and in controls.

The sample consisted of sorted CD4+, CD8+, or CD8+CD57+ T cells (not recorded which) from PBMCs. The source is a human donor in good health, serving as a control.

The CDR3 is CSATRLAHEQYF. The CDR3 region has the DNA TGCAGTGCTACCCGACTAGCCCACGAGCAGTACTTC. This sequence joins TRBV20-1 and TRBJ2-7; 7 bases line up with TRBD2. This CDR3 has 12 residues. Germline CDR1 DFQATT, CDR2 SNEGSKA (reference sequence). After removal of 4 bases from V and 5 bases from J, the junction contained 5 bases not matched to a gene.